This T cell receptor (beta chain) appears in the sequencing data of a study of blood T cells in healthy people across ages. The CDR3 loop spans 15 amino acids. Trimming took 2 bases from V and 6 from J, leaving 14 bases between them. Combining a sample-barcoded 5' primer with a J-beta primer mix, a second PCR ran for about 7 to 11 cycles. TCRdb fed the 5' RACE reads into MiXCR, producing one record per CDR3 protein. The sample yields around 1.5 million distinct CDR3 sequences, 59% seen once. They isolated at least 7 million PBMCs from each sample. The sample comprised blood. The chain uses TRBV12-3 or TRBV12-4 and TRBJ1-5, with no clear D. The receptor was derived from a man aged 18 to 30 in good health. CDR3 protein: CASSLLLEGGQPQHF. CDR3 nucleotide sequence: TGTGCCAGCAGTTTATTACTTGAGGGCGGTCAGCCCCAGCATTTT.